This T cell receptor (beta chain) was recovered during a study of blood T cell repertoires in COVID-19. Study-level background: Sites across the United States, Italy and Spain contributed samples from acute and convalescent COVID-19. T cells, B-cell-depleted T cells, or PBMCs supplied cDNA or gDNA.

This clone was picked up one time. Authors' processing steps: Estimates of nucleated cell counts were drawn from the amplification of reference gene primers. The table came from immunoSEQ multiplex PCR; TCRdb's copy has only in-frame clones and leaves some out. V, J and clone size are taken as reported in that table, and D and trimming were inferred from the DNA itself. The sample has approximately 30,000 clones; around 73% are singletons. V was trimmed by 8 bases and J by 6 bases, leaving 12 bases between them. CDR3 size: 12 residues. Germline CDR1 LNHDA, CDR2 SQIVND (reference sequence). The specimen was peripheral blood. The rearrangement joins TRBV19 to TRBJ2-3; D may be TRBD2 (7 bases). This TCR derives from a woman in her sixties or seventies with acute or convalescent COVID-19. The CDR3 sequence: CASSGGHDTQYF. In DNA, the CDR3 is TGTGCCAGTTCGGGGGGCCACGATACGCAGTATTTT.